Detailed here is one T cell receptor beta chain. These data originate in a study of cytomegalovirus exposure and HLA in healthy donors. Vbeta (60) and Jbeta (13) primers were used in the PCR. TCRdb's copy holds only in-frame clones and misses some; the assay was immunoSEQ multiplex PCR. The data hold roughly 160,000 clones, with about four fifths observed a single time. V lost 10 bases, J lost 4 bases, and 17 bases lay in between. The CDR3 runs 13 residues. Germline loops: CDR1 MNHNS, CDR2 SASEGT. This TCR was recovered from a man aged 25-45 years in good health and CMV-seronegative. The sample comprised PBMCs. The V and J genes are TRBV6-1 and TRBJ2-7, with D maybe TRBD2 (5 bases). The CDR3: CATQGGGRYEQYF. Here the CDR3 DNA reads TGTGCCACCCAAGGAGGAGGCAGGTACGAGCAGTACTTC.